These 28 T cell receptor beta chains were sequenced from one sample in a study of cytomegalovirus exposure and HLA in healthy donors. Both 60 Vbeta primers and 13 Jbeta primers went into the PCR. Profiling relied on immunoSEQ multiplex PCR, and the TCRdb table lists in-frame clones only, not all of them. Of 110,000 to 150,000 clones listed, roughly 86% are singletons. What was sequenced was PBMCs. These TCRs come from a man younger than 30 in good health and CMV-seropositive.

CDR3 sequence reads: CASSPGEGRGYTF. The CDR3 nucleotides read TGTGCCAGCAGTCCAGGGGAGGGCCGTGGCTACACCTTC. The chain carries TRBV6-5 and TRBJ1-2; TRBD1 is a possible D gene (6 bases). V lost 5 bases to trimming and J lost 7 bases, with 14 bases between them. The CDR3 loop spans 13 amino acids. Germline V gene data show CDR1 as MNHEY and CDR2 as SVGAGI.

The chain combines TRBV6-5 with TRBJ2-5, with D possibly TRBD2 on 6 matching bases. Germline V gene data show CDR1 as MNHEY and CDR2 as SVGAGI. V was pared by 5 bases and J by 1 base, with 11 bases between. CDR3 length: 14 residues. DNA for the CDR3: TGTGCCAGCAGTCGACTCGGGGGCCAAGAGACCCAGTACTTC. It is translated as CASSRLGGQETQYF.

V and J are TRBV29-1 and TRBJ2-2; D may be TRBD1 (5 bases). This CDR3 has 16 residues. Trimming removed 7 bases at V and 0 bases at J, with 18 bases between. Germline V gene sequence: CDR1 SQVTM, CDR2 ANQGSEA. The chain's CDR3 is CSAPPRQSANTGELFF. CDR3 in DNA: TGCAGCGCCCCCCCGAGACAGAGCGCGAACACCGGGGAGCTGTTTTTT.

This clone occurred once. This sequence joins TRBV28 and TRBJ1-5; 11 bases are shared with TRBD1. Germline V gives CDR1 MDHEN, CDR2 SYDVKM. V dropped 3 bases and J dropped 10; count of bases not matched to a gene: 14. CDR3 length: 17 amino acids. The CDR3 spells CASSFWDRGNLGGPQHF. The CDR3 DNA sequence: TGTGCCAGCAGTTTTTGGGACAGGGGGAACCTGGGTGGACCCCAGCATTTT.

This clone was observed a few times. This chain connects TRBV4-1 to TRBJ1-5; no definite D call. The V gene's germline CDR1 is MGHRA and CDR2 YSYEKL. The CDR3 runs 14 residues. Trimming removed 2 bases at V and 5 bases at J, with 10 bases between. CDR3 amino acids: CASSQSNRYQPQHF. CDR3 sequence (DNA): TGCGCCAGCAGCCAATCTAACAGATATCAGCCCCAGCATTTT.

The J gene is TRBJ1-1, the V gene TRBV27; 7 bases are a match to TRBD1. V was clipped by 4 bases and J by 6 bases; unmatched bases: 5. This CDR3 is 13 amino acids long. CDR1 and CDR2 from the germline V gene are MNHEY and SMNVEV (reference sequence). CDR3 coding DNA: TGTGCCAGCAGTTCCAGGGGGAGCGCTGAAGCTTTCTTT. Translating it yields CASSSRGSAEAFF.

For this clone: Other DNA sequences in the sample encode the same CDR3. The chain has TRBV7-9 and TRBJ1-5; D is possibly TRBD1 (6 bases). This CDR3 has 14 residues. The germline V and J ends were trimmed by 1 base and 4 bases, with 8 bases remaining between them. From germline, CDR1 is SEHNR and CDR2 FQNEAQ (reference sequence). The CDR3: CASSLGQGNQPQHF. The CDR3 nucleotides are TGTGCCAGCAGCTTAGGGCAGGGGAATCAGCCCCAGCATTTT. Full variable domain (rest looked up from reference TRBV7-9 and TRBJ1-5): DTGVSQNPRHKITKRGQNVTFRCDPISEHNRLYWYRQTLGQGPEFLTYFQNEAQLEKSRLLSDRFSAERPKGSFSTLEIQRTEQGDSAMYLCASSLGQGNQPQHFGDGTRLSIL.

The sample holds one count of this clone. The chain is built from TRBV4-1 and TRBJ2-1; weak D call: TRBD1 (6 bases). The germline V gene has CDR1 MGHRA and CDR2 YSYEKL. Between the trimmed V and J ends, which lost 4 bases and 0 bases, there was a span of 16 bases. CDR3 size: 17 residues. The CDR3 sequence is CASSPPPTGLSYNEQFF. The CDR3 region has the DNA TGCGCCAGCAGCCCCCCACCGACAGGTCTCTCCTACAATGAGCAGTTCTTC.

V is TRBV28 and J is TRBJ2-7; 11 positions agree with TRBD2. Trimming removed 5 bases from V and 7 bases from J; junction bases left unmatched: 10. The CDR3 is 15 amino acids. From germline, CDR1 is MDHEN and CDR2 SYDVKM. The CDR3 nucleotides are TGTGCCAGCAGTCAAACTAGCGGGAGCCGTGCGGAGCAGTACTTC. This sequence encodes CASSQTSGSRAEQYF. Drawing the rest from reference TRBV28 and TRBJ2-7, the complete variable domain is DVKVTQSSRYLVKRTGEKVFLECVQDMDHENMFWYRQDPGLGLRLIYFSYDVKMKEKGDIPEGYSVSREKKERFSLILESASTNQTSMYLCASSQTSGSRAEQYFGPGTRLTVT.

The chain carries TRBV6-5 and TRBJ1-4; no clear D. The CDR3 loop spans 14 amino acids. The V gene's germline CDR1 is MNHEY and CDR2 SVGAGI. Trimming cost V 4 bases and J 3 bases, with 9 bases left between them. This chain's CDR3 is CASSFSGPNEKLFF. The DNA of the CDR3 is TGTGCCAGCAGTTTTTCGGGTCCTAATGAAAAACTGTTTTTT.

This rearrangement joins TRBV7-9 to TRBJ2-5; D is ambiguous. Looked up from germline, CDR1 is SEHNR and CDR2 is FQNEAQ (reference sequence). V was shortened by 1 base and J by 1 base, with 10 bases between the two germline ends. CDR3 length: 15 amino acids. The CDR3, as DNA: TGTGCCAGCAGCTTAGGCGACTCGCTCCAAGAGACCCAGTACTTC. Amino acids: CASSLGDSLQETQYF. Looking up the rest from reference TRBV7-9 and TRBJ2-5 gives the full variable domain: DTGVSQNPRHKITKRGQNVTFRCDPISEHNRLYWYRQTLGQGPEFLTYFQNEAQLEKSRLLSDRFSAERPKGSFSTLEIQRTEQGDSAMYLCASSLGDSLQETQYFGPGTRLLVL.

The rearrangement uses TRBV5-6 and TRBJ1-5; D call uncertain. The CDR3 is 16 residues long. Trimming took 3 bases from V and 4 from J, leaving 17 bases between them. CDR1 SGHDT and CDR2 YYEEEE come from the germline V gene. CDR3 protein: CASSSVSQASNQPQHF. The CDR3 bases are TGTGCCAGCAGCTCGGTCTCCCAGGCCTCAAATCAGCCCCAGCATTTT.

The CDR3, as DNA: TGTGCCAGCAGCCCAACAGGGGGCGAGCAGTACTTC. Its protein is CASSPTGGEQYF. The chain links TRBV9 to TRBJ2-7, with 8 nucleotides matching TRBD1. Germline V gene data show CDR1 as SGDLS and CDR2 as YYNGEE. CDR3 size: 12 residues. The V gene end was trimmed by 4 bases and the J gene end by 6 bases; junction bases not matched to a gene: 3.

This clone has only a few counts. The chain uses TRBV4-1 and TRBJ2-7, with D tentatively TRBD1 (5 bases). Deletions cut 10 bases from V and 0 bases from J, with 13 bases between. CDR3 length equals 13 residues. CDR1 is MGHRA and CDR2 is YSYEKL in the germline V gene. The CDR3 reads CATAPGYSYEQYF. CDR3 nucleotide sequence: TGCGCCACGGCCCCAGGGTACTCCTACGAGCAGTACTTC.

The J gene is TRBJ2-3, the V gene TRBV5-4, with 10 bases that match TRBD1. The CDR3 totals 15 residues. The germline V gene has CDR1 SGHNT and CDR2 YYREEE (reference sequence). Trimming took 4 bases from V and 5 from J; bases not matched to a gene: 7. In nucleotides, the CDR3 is TGTGCCAGCAGCCCAGGGACAGGGGTGGTAGATACGCAGTATTTT. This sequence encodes CASSPGTGVVDTQYF.

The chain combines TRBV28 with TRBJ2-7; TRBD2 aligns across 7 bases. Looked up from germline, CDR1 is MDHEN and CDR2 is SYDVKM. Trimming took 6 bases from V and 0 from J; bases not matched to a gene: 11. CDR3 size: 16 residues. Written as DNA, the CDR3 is TGTGCCAGCAGCCAAAGCTATAGCGGGCCCTCCTACGAGCAGTACTTC. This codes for CASSQSYSGPSYEQYF.

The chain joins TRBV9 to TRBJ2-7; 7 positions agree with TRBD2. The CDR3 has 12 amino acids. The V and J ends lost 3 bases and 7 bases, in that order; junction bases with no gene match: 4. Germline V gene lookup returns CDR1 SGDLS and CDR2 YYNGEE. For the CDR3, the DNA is TGTGCCAGCAGCGGATGGGGGGGGGAGCAGTACTTC. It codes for CASSGWGGEQYF.

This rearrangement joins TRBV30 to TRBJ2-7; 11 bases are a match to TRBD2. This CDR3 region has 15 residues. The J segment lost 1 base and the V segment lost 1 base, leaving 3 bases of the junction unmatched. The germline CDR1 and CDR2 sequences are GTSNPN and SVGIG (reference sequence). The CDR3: CAWSARLAGSYEQYF. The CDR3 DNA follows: TGTGCCTGGAGTGCCCGACTAGCGGGATCCTACGAGCAGTACTTC.

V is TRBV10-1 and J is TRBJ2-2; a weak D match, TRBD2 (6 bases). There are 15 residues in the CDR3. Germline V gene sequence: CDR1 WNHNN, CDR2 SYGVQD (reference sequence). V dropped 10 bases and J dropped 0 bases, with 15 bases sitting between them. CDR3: CATRSGTANTGELFF. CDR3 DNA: TGCGCCACCCGGTCCGGGACTGCGAACACCGGGGAGCTGTTTTTT.

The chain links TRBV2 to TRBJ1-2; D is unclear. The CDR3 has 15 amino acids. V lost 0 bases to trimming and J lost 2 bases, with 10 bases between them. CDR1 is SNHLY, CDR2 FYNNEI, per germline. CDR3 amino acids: CASSEAAVPNYGYTF. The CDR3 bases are TGTGCCAGCAGTGAAGCGGCAGTACCAAACTATGGCTACACCTTC.

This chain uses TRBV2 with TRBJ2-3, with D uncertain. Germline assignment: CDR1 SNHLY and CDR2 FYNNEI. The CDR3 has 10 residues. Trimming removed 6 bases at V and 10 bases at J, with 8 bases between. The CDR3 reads CASSAGAQYF. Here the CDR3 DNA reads TGTGCCAGCAGCGCAGGCGCGCAGTATTTT.

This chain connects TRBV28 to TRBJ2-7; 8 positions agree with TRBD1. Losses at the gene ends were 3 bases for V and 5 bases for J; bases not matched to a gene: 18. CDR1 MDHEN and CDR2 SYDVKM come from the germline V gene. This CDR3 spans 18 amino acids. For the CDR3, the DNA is TGTGCCAGCAGTTTTAGATTTTTGTATCGGACAGGGAAAGACGAGCAGTACTTC. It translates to CASSFRFLYRTGKDEQYF.

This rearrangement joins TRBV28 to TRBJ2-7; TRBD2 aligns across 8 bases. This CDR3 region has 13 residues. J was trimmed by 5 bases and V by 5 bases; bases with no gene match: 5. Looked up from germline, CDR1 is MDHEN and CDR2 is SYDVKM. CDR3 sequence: CASSHRGGHEQYF. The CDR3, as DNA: TGTGCCAGCAGTCACCGGGGGGGGCACGAGCAGTACTTC.

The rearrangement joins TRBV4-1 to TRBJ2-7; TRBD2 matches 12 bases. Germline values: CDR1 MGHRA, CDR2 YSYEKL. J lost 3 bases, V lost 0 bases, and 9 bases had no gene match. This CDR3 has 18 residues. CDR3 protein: CASSQDTLAGGIGYEQYF. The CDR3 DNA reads TGCGCCAGCAGCCAAGACACGCTAGCGGGAGGGATCGGCTACGAGCAGTACTTC.

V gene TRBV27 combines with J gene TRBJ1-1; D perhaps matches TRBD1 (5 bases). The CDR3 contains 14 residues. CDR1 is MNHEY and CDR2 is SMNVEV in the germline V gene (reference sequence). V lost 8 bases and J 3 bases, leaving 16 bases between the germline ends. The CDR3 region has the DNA TGTGCCAGCGGCCAAGGGGATCAATACACTGAAGCTTTCTTT. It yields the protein CASGQGDQYTEAFF.

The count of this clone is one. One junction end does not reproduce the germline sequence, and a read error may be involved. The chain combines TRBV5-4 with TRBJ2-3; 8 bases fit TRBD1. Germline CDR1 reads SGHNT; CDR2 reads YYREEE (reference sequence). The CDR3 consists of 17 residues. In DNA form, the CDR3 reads TGTGCCAGCAGCTTGCGGGTGACGGGACAGGCAGGAGATATGCAGTATTTT. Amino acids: CASSLRVTGQAGDMQYF.

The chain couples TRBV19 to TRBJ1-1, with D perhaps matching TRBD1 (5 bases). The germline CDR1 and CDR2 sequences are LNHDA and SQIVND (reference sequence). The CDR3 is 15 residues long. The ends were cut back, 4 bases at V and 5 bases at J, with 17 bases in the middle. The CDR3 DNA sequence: TGTGCCAGTAGTACTACGGAGGGGAGAGGGACTGAAGCTTTCTTT. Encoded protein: CASSTTEGRGTEAFF.

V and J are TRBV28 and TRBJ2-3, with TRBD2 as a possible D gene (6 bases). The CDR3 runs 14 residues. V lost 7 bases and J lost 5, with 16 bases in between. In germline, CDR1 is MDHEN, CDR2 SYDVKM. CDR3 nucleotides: TGTGCCAGCACCTCCGGCGGGAAGGGAGATACGCAGTATTTT. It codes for CASTSGGKGDTQYF.